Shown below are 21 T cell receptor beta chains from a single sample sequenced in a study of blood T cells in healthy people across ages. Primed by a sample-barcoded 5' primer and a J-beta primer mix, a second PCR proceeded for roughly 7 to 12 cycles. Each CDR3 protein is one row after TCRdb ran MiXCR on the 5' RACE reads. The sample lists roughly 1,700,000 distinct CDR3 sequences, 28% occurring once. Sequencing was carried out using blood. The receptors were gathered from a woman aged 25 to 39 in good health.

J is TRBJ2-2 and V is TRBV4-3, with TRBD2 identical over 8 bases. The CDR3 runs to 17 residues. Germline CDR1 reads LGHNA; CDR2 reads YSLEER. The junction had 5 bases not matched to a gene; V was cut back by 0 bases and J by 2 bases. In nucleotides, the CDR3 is TGCGCCAGCAGCCAAGAGGCGGGGGGTTCCAACACCGGGGAGCTGTTTTTT. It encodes CASSQEAGGSNTGELFF.

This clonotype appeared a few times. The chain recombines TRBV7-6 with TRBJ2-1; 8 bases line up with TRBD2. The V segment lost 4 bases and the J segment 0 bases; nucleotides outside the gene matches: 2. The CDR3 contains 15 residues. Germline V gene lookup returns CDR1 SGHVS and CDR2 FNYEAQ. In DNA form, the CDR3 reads TGTGCCAGCAGCTCGGGACTAGTCTCCTACAATGAGCAGTTCTTC. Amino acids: CASSSGLVSYNEQFF.

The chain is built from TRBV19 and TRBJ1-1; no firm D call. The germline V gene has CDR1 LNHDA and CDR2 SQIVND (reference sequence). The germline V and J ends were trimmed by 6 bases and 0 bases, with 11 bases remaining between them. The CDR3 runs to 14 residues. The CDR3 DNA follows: TGTGCCAGTAGGGTCCGAAGCATGAACACTGAAGCTTTCTTT. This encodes CASRVRSMNTEAFF. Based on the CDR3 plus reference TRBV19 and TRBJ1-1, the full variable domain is DGGITQSPKYLFRKEGQNVTLSCEQNLNHDAMYWYRQDPGQGLRLIYYSQIVNDFQKGDIAEGYSVSREKKESFPLTVTSAQKNPTAFYLCASRVRSMNTEAFFGQGTRLTVV.

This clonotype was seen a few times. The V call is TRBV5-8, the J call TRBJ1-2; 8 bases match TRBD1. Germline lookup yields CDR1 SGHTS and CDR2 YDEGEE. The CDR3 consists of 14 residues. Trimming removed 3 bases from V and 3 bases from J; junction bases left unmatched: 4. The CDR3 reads CASSSYRGDYGYTF. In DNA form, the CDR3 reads TGTGCCAGCAGCTCATACAGGGGGGACTATGGCTACACCTTC.

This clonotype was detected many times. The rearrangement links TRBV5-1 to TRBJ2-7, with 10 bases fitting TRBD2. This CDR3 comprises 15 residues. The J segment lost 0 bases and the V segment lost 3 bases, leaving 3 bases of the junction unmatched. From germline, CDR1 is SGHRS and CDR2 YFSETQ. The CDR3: CASSYGTSDSYEQYF. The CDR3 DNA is TGCGCCAGCAGCTATGGGACTAGCGACTCCTACGAGCAGTACTTC.

The CDR3 is CASSLAQDRPAYGYTF. In nucleotides, the CDR3 is TGTGCCAGCAGCTTGGCGCAGGATCGGCCGGCCTATGGCTACACCTTC. The rearrangement uses TRBV5-4 and TRBJ1-2; D gene ambiguous. The CDR3 contains 16 residues. CDR1 and CDR2 (germline): SGHNT, YYREEE (reference sequence). V was cut by 0 bases and J by 4 bases, with 16 bases left in between.

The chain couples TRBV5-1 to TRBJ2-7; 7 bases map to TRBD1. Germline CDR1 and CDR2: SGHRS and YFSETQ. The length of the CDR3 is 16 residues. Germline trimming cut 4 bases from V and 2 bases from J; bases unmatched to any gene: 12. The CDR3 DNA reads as TGCGCCAGCAGCCTTGCACGACAGGGTGGCACCTACGAGCAGTACTTC. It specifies CASSLARQGGTYEQYF.

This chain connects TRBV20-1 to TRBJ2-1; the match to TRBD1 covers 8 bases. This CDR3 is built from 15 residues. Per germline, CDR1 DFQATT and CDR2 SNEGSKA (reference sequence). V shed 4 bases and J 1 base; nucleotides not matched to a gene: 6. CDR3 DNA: TGCAGTGCTACAGACAGGGGTATTTCCTACAATGAGCAGTTCTTC. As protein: CSATDRGISYNEQFF.

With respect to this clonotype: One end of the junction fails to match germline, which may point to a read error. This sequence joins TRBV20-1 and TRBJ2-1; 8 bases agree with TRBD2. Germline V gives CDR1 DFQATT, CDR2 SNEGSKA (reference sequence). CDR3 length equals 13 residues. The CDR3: CGANGGVFYEQFF. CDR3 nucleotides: TGCGGTGCTAACGGGGGGGTTTTCTATGAGCAGTTCTTC.

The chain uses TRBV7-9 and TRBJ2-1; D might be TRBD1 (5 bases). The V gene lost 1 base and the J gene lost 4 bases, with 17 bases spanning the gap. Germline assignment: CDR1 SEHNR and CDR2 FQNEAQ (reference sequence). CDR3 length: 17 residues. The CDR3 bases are TGTGCCAGCAGCTTAGGTAGGCAGGGCACGGGTTACAATGAGCAGTTCTTC. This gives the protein CASSLGRQGTGYNEQFF. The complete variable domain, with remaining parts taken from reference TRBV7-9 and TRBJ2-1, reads DTGVSQNPRHKITKRGQNVTFRCDPISEHNRLYWYRQTLGQGPEFLTYFQNEAQLEKSRLLSDRFSAERPKGSFSTLEIQRTEQGDSAMYLCASSLGRQGTGYNEQFFGPGTRLTVL.

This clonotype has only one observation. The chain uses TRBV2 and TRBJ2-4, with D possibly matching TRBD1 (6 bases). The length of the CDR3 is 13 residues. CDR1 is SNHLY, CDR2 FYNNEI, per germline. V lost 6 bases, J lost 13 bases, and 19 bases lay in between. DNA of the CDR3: TGTGCCAGCAGGTGGACAGAAGCTGATGAGCAGTACTTC. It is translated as CASRWTEADEQYF. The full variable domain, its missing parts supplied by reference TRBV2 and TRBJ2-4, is EPEVTQTPSHQVTQMGQEVILRCVPISNHLYFYWYRQILGQKVEFLVSFYNNEISEKSEIFDDQFSVERPDGSNFTLKIRSTKLEDSAMYFCASRWTEADEQYFGAGTRLSVL.

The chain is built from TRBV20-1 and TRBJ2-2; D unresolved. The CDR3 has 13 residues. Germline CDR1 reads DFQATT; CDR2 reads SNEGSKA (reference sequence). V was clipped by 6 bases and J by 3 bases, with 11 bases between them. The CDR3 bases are TGCAGTGCCCCAAATCGTGACACCGGGGAGCTGTTTTTT. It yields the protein CSAPNRDTGELFF.

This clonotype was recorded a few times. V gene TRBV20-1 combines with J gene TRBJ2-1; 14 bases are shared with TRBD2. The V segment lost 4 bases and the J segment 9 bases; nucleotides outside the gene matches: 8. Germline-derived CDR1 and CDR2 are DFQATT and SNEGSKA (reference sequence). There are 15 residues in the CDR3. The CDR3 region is CSAKGRLAGGGEQFF. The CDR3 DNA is TGCAGTGCTAAAGGGCGACTAGCGGGGGGGGGTGAGCAGTTCTTC.

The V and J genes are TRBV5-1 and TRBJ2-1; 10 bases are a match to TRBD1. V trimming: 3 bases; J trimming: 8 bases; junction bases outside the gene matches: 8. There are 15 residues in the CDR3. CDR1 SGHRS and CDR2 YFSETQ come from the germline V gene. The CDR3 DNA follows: TGCGCCAGCAGCTCGACAGGGGGCAAACCAGATGAGCAGTTCTTC. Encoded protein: CASSSTGGKPDEQFF.

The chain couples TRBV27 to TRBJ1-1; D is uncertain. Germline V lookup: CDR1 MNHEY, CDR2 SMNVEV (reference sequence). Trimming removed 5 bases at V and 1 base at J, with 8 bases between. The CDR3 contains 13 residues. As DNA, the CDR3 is TGTGCCAGCAGTAAGGCTGGGAACACTGAAGCTTTCTTT. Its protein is CASSKAGNTEAFF.

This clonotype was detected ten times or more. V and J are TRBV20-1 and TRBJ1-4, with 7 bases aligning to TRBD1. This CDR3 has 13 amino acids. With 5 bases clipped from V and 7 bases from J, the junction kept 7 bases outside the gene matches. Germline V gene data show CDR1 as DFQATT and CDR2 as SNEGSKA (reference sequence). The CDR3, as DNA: TGCAGTGCTCCAACAGGGGTGGTTGAAAAACTGTTTTTT. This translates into CSAPTGVVEKLFF.

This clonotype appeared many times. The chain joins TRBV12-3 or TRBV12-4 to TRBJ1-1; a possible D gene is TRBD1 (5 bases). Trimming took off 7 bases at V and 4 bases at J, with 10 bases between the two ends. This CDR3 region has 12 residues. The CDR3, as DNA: TGTGCCAGCACCCTGGGGGGCACTGAAGCTTTCTTT. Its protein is CASTLGGTEAFF.

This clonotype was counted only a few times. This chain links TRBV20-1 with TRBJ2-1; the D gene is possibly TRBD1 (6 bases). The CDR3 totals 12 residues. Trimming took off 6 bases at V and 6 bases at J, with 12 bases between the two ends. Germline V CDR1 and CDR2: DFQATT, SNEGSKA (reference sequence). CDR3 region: CSAPYRANEQFF. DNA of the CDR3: TGCAGTGCCCCTTACAGGGCCAATGAGCAGTTCTTC.

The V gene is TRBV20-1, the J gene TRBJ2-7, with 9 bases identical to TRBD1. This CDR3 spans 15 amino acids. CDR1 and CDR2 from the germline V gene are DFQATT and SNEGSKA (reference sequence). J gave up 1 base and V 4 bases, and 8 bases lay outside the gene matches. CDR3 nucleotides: TGCAGTGCTATAAACCGGGACAGGGTTTCCTACGAGCAGTACTTC. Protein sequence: CSAINRDRVSYEQYF.

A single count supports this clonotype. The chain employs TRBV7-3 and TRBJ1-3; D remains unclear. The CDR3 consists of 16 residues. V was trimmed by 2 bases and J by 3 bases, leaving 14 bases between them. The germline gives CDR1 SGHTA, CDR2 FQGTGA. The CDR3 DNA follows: TGTGCCAGCAGCTTAGTCCGCGAAGGAAGTGGAAACACCATATATTTT. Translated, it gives CASSLVREGSGNTIYF. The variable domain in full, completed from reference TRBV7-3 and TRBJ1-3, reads GAGVSQTPSNKVTEKGKYVELRCDPISGHTALYWYRQSLGQGPEFLIYFQGTGAADDSGLPNDRFFAVRPEGSVSTLKIQRTERGDSAVYLCASSLVREGSGNTIYFGEGSWLTVV.

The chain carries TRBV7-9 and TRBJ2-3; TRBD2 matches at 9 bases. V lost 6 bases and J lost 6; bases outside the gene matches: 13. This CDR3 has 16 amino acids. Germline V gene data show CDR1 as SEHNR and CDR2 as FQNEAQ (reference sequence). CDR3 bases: TGTGCCAGCAGAGATAAAGGCGGGGGGGCCCCTGATACGCAGTATTTT. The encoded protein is CASRDKGGGAPDTQYF.